This TCR beta chain emerged from a study of blood T cells in healthy people across ages. Study results and caveats: More naive CD4+ cells and higher diversity marked long-lived donors relative to aged donors.

The authors ran a second PCR of about 6 to 12 cycles using a sample-barcoded 5' primer and a J-beta primer mix. All cDNA molecules were each tagged by a template-switch adaptor with 12 random nucleotides. Using its own MiXCR run on the 5' RACE reads, TCRdb lists one record per CDR3 protein. The sample yields approximately 780,000 distinct CDR3 sequences, approximately 24% seen once. Details on this clonotype: What it recognizes is unknown.

The CDR3 loop spans 17 amino acids. Germline V CDR1 and CDR2: SGDLS, YYNGEE. The trim removed 0 bases at V and 6 bases at J, leaving 11 bases unmatched. Aged roughly 6 to 95, donors were systemically healthy Caucasians from Russia. These data were also filed under a second study, of T cells of mothers and their children.

The specimen was blood. The clonotype originates from a boy younger than 18 in good health. This chain joins TRBV9 and TRBJ2-3; 9 bases map to TRBD1. The CDR3 DNA follows: TGTGCCAGCAGCGTAGCCTCCGGGACAGGGTTAACGGATACGCAGTATTTT. It yields the protein CASSVASGTGLTDTQYF.